This TCR beta chain was sequenced in a study of T-cell memory formation after mild COVID-19. TCRdb reprocessed the 5' RACE reads via MiXCR and lists one record per CDR3 protein. The data show 250,000 to 350,000 distinct CDR3 sequences, around 15% seen once. In germline, CDR1 is MDHEN, CDR2 SYDVKM. The CDR3 has 16 residues. V was clipped by 5 bases and J by 0 bases; unmatched bases: 8. The receptor was derived from a man aged 18 to 29 who had mild COVID-19 (a few samples of this study predate the infection). Cell type and time point are not known. Sequencing used PBMCs or a T cell subset sorted from them (not recorded which). This chain links TRBV28 with TRBJ2-3; TRBD1 agrees at 7 bases. CDR3 region: CASSAPGQPSTDTQYF. CDR3 nucleotide sequence: TGTGCCAGCAGTGCGCCGGGACAGCCTAGCACAGATACGCAGTATTTT.